This T cell receptor beta chain originates from a study of blood T cells in healthy people across ages. The CDR3 is 20 residues long. The ends lost 6 bases at V and 6 bases at J; junction bases unmatched: 21. The authors ran a second PCR of about 6 to 11 cycles using a sample-barcoded 5' primer and a J-beta primer mix. TCRdb processed the 5' RACE reads anew with MiXCR; each CDR3 protein has one entry. The sample contains about a million distinct CDR3 sequences, approximately 38% of which appear only once. The sample consisted of blood. This sequence originates from a man younger than 30 in good health. The V call is TRBV12-3 or TRBV12-4, the J call TRBJ1-5; 12 bases fit TRBD1. CDR3 loop: CASSLGPGQGALSIGQPQHF. CDR3 nucleotides: TGTGCCAGCAGCCTGGGTCCGGGACAGGGGGCTCTAAGTATAGGTCAGCCCCAGCATTTT.